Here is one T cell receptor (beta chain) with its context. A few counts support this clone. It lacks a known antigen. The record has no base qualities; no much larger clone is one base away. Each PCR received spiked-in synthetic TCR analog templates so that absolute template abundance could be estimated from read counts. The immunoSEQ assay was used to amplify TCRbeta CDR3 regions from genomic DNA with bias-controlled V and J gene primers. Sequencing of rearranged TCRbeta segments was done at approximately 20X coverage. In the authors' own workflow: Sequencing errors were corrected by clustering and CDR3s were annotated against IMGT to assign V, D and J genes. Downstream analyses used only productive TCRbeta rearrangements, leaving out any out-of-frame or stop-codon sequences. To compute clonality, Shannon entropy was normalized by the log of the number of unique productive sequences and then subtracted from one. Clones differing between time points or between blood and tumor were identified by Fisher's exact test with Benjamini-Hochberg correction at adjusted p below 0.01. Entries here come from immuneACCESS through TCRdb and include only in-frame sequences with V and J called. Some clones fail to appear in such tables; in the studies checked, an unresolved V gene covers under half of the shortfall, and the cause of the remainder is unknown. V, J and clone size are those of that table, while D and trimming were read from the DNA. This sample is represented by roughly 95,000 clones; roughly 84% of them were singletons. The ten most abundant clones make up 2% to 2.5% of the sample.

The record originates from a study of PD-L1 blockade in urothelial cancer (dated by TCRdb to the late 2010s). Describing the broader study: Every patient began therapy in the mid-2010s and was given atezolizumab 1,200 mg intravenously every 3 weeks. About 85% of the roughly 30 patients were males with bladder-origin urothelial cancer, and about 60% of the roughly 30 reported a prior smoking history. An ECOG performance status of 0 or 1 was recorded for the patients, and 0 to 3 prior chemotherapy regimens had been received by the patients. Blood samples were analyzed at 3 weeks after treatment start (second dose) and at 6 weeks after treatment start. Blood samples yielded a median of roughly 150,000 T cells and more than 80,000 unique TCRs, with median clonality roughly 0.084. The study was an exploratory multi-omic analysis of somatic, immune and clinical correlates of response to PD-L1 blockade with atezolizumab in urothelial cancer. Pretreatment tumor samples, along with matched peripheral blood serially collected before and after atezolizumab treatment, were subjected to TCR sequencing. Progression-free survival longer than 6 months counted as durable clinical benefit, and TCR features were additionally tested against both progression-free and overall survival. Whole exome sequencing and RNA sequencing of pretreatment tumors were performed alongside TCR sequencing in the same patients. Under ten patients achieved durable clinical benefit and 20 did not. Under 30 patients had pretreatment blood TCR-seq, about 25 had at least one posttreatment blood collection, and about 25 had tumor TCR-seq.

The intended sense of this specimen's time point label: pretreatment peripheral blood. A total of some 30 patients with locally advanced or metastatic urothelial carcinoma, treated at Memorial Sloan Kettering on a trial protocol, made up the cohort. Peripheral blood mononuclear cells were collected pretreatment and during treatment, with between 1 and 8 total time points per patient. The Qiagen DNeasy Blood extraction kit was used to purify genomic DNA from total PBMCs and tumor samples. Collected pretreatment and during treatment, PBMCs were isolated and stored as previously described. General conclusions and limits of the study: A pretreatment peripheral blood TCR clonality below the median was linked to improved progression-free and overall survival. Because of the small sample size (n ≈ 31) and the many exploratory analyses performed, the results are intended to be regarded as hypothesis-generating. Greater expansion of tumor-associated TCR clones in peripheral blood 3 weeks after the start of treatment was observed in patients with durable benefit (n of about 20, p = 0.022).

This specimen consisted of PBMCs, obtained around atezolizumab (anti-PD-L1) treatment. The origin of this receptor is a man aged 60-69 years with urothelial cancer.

The CDR3 sequence is CASSEMTGRSVEKLFF. The bases are TGTGCCAGCAGCGAAATGACAGGGAGGAGTGTTGAAAAACTGTTTTTT. This chain joins TRBV14 to TRBJ1-4; 7 bases in the middle match TRBD1. The germline V gene provides CDR1 SGHDN and CDR2 FVKESK. Germline trimming amounts to 5 bases on V and 7 bases on J, with 13 as the count of junction bases outside the gene matches. Including the terminal cysteine and phenylalanine, the CDR3 comprises 16 residues. The read is trimmed to its CDR3 DNA, 48 bases read in frame from base 1.